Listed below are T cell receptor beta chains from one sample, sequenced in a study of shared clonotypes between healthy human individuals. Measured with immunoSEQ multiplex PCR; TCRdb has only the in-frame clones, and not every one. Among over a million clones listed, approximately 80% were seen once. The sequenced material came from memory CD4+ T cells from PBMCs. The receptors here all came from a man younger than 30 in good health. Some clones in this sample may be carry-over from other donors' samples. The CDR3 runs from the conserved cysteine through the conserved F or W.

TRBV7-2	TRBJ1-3	CASSLVWGAGNTIYF
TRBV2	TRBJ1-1	CASSESGVTRVNTEAFF
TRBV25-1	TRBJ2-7	CASSGRGPNYEQYF
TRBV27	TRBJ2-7	CAGRLSGLSSYEQYF
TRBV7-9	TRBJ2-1	CASSLALRADGANEQFF
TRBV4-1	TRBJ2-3	CASSQEGRADTQYF
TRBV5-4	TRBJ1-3	CASSSRDRGINAIYF
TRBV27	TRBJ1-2	CASSPPAKAGLYGYTF
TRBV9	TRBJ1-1	CASSAPGRGNTEAFF
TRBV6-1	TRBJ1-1	CASSELGGTEAFF
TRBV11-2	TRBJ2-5	CASSLAGGRETQYF
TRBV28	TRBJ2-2	CASREGQGLTGELFF
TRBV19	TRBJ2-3	CAISDGFSDTQYF
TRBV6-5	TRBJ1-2	CASSYSGLNSYGYTF
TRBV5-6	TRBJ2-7	CASSSPGRVGQYF
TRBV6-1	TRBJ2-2	CASSEGTSHGELFF
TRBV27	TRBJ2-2	CASSPSGGGITGELFF
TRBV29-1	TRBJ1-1	CSAALLLNTEAFF
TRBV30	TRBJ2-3	CAWRGRGRETREPPDTQYF
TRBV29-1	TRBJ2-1	CSGTGTMGNEQFF
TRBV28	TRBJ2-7	CASSGYGTYEQYF
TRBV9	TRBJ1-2	CASSVGRGALGYGYTF
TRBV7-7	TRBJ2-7	CASSPGTGGGEQYF
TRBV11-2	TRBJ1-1	CASSSGTINLNTEAFF
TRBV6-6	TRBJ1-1	CASTTSILNTEAFF
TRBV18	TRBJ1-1	CASSPPGGESFF
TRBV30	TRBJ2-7	CAWSITDSYEQYF
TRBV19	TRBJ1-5	CASSAGALGNQPQHF
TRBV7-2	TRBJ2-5	CASSPIRTSGQETQYF
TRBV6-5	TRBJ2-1	CASSYLGQGRNEQFF
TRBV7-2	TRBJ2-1	CASSRAERGWDRVSEQFF
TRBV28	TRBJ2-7	CASTLVAGLYEQYF
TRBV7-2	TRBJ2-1	CASSLQAVQPTFF
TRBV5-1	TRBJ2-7	CASSLVPAGQGSFLNEQYF
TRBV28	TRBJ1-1	CASKIPGTGGRTEAFF
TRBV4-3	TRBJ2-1	CASSQDPGFDEQFF
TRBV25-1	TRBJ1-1	CASRPRGGTNTEAFF
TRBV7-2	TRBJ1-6	CASSRDSTNSPLHF
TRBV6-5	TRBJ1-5	CAGSYSSGQPQHF
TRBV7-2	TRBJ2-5	CASSSNVRETQYF
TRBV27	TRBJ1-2	CASWRGQPYGYTF
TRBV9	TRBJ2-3	CASSMAGQQYF
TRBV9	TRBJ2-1	CASSPPYSNEQFF
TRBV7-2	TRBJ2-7	CASSLGDGTYEQYF
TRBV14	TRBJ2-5	CASSAHDRAWGETQYF
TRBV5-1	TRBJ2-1	CASSLGLAGGEQFF
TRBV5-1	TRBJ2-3	CASSLVPDTQYF
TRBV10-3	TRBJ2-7	CAINPGQGDYEQYF
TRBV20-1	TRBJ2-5	CSASGEGTQYF
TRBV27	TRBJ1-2	CASSLTRGAKGYTF
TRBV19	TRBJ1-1	CASRVDRATEAFF
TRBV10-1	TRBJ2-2	CASRLAENTGELFF
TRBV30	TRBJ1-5	CAWSAGGPYNQPQHF
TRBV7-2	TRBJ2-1	CASTAGTSGNEQFF
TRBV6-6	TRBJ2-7	CASSYARGGYEQYF
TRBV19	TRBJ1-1	CASSILGVSEAFF
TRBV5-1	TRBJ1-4	CASRFGQDNEKLFF
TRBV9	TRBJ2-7	CASSVAWSGSYEQYF
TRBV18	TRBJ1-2	CASSPPGVGGYTF